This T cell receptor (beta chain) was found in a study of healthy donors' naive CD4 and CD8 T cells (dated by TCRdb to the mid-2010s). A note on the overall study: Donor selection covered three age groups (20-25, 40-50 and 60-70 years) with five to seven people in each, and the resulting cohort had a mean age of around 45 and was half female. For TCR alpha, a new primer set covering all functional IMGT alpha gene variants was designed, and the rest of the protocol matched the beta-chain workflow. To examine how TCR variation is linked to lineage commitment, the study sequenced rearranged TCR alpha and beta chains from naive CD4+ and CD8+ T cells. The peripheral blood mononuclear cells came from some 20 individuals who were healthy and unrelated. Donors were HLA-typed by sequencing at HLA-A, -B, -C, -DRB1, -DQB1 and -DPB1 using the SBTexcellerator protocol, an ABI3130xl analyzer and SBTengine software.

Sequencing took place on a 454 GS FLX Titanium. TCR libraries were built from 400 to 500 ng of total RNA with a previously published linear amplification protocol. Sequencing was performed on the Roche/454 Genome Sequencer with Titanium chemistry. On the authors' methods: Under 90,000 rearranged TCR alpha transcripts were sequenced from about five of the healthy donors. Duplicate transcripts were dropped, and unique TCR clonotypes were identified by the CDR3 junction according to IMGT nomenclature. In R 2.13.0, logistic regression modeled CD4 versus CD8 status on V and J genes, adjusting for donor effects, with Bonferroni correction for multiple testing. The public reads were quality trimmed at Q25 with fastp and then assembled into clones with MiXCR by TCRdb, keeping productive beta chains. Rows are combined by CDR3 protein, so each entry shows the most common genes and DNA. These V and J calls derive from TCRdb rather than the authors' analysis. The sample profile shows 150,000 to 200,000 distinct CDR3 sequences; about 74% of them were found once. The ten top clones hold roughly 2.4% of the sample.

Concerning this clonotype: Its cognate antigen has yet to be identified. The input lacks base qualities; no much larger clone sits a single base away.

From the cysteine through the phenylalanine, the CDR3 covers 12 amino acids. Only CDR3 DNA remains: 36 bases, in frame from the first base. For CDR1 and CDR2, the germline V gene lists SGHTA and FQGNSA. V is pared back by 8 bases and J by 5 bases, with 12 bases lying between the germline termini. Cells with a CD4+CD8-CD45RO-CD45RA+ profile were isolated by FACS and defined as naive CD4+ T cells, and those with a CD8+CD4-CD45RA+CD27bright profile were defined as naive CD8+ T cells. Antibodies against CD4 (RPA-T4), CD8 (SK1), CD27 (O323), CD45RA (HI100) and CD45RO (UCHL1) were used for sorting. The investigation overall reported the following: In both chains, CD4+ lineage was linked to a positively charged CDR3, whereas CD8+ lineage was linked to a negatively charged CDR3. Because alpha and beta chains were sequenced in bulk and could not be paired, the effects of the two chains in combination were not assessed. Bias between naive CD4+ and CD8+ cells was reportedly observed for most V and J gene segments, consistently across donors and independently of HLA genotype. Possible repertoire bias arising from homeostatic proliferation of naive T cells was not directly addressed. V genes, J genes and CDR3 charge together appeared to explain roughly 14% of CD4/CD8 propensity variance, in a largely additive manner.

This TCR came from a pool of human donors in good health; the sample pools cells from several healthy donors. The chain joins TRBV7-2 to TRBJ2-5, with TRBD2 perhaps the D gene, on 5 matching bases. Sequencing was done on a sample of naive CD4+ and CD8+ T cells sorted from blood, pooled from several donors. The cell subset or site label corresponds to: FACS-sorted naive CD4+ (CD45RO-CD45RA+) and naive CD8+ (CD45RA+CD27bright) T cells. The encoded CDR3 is CASSTSRETQYF. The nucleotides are TGTGCCAGCTCCACTAGTCGGGAGACCCAGTACTTC.